This entry lists 15 T cell receptor beta chains sequenced from one sample in a study of OX40 agonist ivuxolimab in advanced cancers. Sequenced by immunoSEQ multiplex PCR; TCRdb stores in-frame clones only, minus some. Of 15,000 to 20,000 clones listed, roughly 80% were seen once; the top ten hold 20% to 30%. The specimen was CD4+ or CD8+ T cells sorted from blood, collected in a trial of the OX40 agonist ivuxolimab. The receptors were gathered from an adult with an advanced solid tumor such as melanoma, head and neck, liver or kidney cancer.

The rearrangement joins TRBV6-4 to TRBJ2-2; D unclear. CDR1 MRHNA and CDR2 SNTAGT come from the germline V gene. CDR3 length: 15 amino acids. V was cut by 1 base and J by 3 bases, with 9 bases left in between. The CDR3 sequence is CASSDLADDTGELFF. The CDR3 DNA sequence: TGTGCCAGCAGTGACTTAGCCGACGACACCGGGGAGCTGTTTTTT.

This clone was detected only a few times. The genes are TRBV9 and TRBJ2-3, with 11 bases that match TRBD1. There are 13 residues in the CDR3. Germline V gene lookup returns CDR1 SGDLS and CDR2 YYNGEE. Trimming at V came to 5 bases and at J to 7 bases, leaving 3 bases not matched to a gene. The DNA for the CDR3 is TGTGCCAGCAGGGACAGGGGGCGGAATACGCAGTATTTT. This translates into CASRDRGRNTQYF.

The chain joins TRBV27 to TRBJ2-5; TRBD1 might be the D (6 bases). The CDR3 is made up of 14 amino acids. Trimming left V 2 bases short and J 4 bases short, with 11 bases between. Germline CDR1 MNHEY, CDR2 SMNVEV (reference sequence). CDR3 amino acids: CASSLQGFGETQYF. CDR3 nucleotides: TGTGCCAGCAGTTTACAGGGGTTTGGAGAGACCCAGTACTTC.

This clone has more than one count but fewer than ten. In DNA, the CDR3 is TGTGCCAGCAGTGAATCTAGCGGGCAACTAGATACGCAGTATTTT. The encoded protein is CASSESSGQLDTQYF. This sequence joins TRBV6-1 and TRBJ2-3; 8 bases match TRBD2. The CDR3 has 15 residues. Germline loops: CDR1 MNHNS, CDR2 SASEGT. The V gene end was trimmed by 2 bases and the J gene end by 5 bases; junction bases not matched to a gene: 6.

This chain links TRBV2 with TRBJ2-7; D remains ambiguous. The ends were cut back, 4 bases at V and 4 bases at J, with 5 bases in the middle. Per the germline V gene, CDR1 is SNHLY and CDR2 is FYNNEI. This CDR3 is 11 amino acids long. The CDR3 spells CASSVGYEQYF. DNA of the CDR3: TGTGCCAGCAGTGTGGGTTACGAGCAGTACTTC.

This chain joins TRBV9 and TRBJ2-7; no clear D. The CDR3 loop spans 13 amino acids. CDR1 and CDR2 from the germline V gene are SGDLS and YYNGEE. Trimming pared 0 bases from V and 6 bases from J, leaving 10 bases between. The CDR3 region has the DNA TGTGCCAGCAGCGTAGGGAGCGAAAGCGAGCAGTACTTC. It is translated as CASSVGSESEQYF.

The count of this clone is one. The same CDR3 arises from other DNA sequences in this sample as well. This chain links TRBV2 with TRBJ1-2; a possible D gene is TRBD1 (5 bases). V shed 8 bases and J shed 2 bases, with 12 bases lying between them. The CDR3 covers 13 residues. Germline V gene data show CDR1 as SNHLY and CDR2 as FYNNEI. CDR3 DNA sequence: TGTGCCAGCCCCGGGACGGTAAACTATGGCTACACCTTC. This gives the protein CASPGTVNYGYTF. Drawing the rest from reference TRBV2 and TRBJ1-2, the complete variable domain is EPEVTQTPSHQVTQMGQEVILRCVPISNHLYFYWYRQILGQKVEFLVSFYNNEISEKSEIFDDQFSVERPDGSNFTLKIRSTKLEDSAMYFCASPGTVNYGYTFGSGTRLTVV.

The chain combines TRBV9 with TRBJ1-5; D unclear. Trimming cost V 7 bases and J 0 bases, with 5 bases left between them. The CDR3 runs to 12 residues. Germline CDR1 reads SGDLS; CDR2 reads YYNGEE. CDR3: CASPASNQPQHF. In DNA, the CDR3 is TGTGCCAGCCCGGCTAGCAATCAGCCCCAGCATTTT.

The J gene is TRBJ1-1, the V gene TRBV28; TRBD1 is a possible D gene (5 bases). V lost 7 bases and J 3 bases, leaving 21 bases between the germline ends. CDR3 length equals 16 residues. Germline V gene sequence: CDR1 MDHEN, CDR2 SYDVKM. CDR3 bases: TGTGCCAGCATCACACTAAATCAGGGTTTCGACACTGAAGCTTTCTTT. It yields the protein CASITLNQGFDTEAFF.

V is TRBV6-4 and J is TRBJ1-6, with 7 bases identical to TRBD1. CDR1 is MRHNA, CDR2 SNTAGT, per germline. CDR3 size: 15 residues. With V trimmed by 3 bases and J by 10 bases, 9 bases remained unmatched. The CDR3 DNA sequence: TGTGCCAGCAGTGAACGGGACAGTTTTGGATCACCCCTCCACTTT. This encodes CASSERDSFGSPLHF.

On this clone: An end of the junction does not agree with germline; a read error may underlie this. The rearrangement links TRBV30 to TRBJ1-3; D is possibly TRBD1 (5 bases). The germline gives CDR1 GTSNPN, CDR2 SVGIG (reference sequence). The CDR3 consists of 14 residues. CDR3 in amino acids: CAWRDEGKGHTIYF. The DNA for the CDR3 is TGTGCTTGGAGGGATGAAGGGAAGGGGCACACCATATATTTT.

The chain carries TRBV5-8 and TRBJ2-7, with 7 bases matching TRBD1. The ends lost 4 bases at V and 3 bases at J; junction bases unmatched: 4. The CDR3 is 13 residues long. Germline values: CDR1 SGHTS, CDR2 YDEGEE. The CDR3: CASSHRGIYEQYF. In DNA, the CDR3 is TGTGCCAGCAGCCACAGGGGAATCTACGAGCAGTACTTC.

This chain joins TRBV14 and TRBJ1-1; D unclear. The CDR3 is 14 amino acids. Trimming took off 4 bases at V and 4 bases at J, with 13 bases between the two ends. CDR1 SGHDN and CDR2 FVKESK come from the germline V gene. Here the CDR3 DNA reads TGTGCCAGCAGCCCCGCCAGTGGCGGCACTGAAGCTTTCTTT. Translation: CASSPASGGTEAFF.

In its sample, this clone is medium-sized. The genes are TRBV5-1 and TRBJ2-7; D is perhaps TRBD1 (6 bases). V dropped 3 bases and J dropped 0 bases, with 7 bases sitting between them. Germline loops: CDR1 SGHRS, CDR2 YFSETQ. The CDR3 totals 13 residues. CDR3 loop: CASSSDSSYEQYF. CDR3 DNA: TGCGCCAGCAGCTCGGACAGCTCCTACGAGCAGTACTTC. The full variable domain, with the rest looked up from reference TRBV5-1 and TRBJ2-7, is KAGVTQTPRYLIKTRGQQVTLSCSPISGHRSVSWYQQTPGQGLQFLFEYFSETQRNKGNFPGRFSGRQFSNSRSEMNVSTLELGDSALYLCASSSDSSYEQYFGPGTRLTVT.

This chain links TRBV9 with TRBJ2-3; possible D gene TRBD2, 6 bases. V was pared by 4 bases and J by 0 bases, with 9 bases between. The CDR3 is made up of 14 amino acids. The germline V gene encodes CDR1 SGDLS and CDR2 YYNGEE. The CDR3: CASSRGTSTDTQYF. CDR3 sequence (DNA): TGTGCCAGCAGCCGGGGGACTAGCACAGATACGCAGTATTTT.